The 10 T cell receptor beta chains listed next were all sequenced from one sample in a study of T cell responses to AZD1222 COVID-19 vaccine. The method was immunoSEQ multiplex PCR; TCRdb's version includes in-frame clones alone and lacks a portion of them. This sample has some 90,000 clones, with approximately 91% found just once. Sequencing was performed on peripheral blood, taken on day 0 of AZD1222 vaccination. The receptors come from an adult in good health.

V usage is TRBV27 and J usage is TRBJ1-5, with D perhaps TRBD1 (5 bases). Trimming left V 1 base short and J 0 bases short, with 10 bases between. Germline values: CDR1 MNHEY, CDR2 SMNVEV (reference sequence). The CDR3 loop spans 16 amino acids. CDR3 residues: CASSLWGYGSNQPQHF. CDR3 nucleotides: TGTGCCAGCAGTTTATGGGGGTATGGTAGCAATCAGCCCCAGCATTTT.

The genes are TRBV7-3 and TRBJ2-3; D remains unclear. CDR3 length: 14 residues. V lost 2 bases and J 0 bases, leaving 6 bases between the germline ends. Looked up from germline, CDR1 is SGHTA and CDR2 is FQGTGA. The CDR3 loop reads CASSLGYSTDTQYF. As DNA, the CDR3 is TGTGCCAGCAGCTTAGGTTACAGCACAGATACGCAGTATTTT.

This chain links TRBV14 with TRBJ1-2; D remains ambiguous. CDR3 size: 15 residues. Germline V lookup: CDR1 SGHDN, CDR2 FVKESK. V lost 3 bases, J lost 8 bases, and 19 bases lay in between. The chain's CDR3 is CASSHSGSFTGGYTF. The CDR3 DNA sequence: TGTGCCAGCAGCCACTCCGGGTCCTTTACGGGGGGCTACACCTTC.

This clone was picked up one time. V gene TRBV24-1 combines with J gene TRBJ2-2; 14 nucleotides agree with TRBD2. The CDR3 loop spans 17 amino acids. Germline CDR1 KGHDR, CDR2 SFDVKD. Trimming removed 4 bases from V and 6 bases from J; junction bases left unmatched: 6. This CDR3 is CATSDGTSGGFSGELFF. In DNA form, the CDR3 reads TGTGCCACCAGTGACGGGACTAGCGGGGGATTCTCCGGGGAGCTGTTTTTT.

The chain is built from TRBV5-4 and TRBJ2-4; TRBD2 agrees at 14 bases. CDR1 is SGHNT and CDR2 is YYREEE in the germline V gene (reference sequence). This CDR3 region has 18 residues. The V gene end was trimmed by 4 bases and the J gene end by 0 bases; junction bases not matched to a gene: 6. Here the CDR3 DNA reads TGTGCCAGCAGCCCAGGCGGGACTAGCGGGAGAGCCAAAAACATTCAGTACTTC. It translates to CASSPGGTSGRAKNIQYF. Together with reference TRBV5-4 and TRBJ2-4, the CDR3 gives the full variable domain: ETGVTQSPTHLIKTRGQQVTLRCSSQSGHNTVSWYQQALGQGPQFIFQYYREEENGRGNFPPRFSGLQFPNYSSELNVNALELDDSALYLCASSPGGTSGRAKNIQYFGAGTRLSVL.

The chain recombines TRBV9 with TRBJ1-2; no clear D. V was pared by 4 bases and J by 8 bases, with 15 bases between. The CDR3 is 13 residues long. Germline CDR1 reads SGDLS; CDR2 reads YYNGEE. The CDR3 loop is CASSPDYGYGYTF. CDR3 in DNA: TGTGCCAGCAGCCCCGACTATGGGTACGGCTACACCTTC.

This chain connects TRBV5-4 to TRBJ1-5; 8 nucleotides agree with TRBD1. V lost 4 bases and J lost 4; bases outside the gene matches: 4. The CDR3 runs 14 residues. The germline V gene encodes CDR1 SGHNT and CDR2 YYREEE (reference sequence). The CDR3 sequence: CASSADRGNQPQHF. CDR3 sequence (DNA): TGTGCCAGCAGCGCTGACAGGGGAAATCAGCCCCAGCATTTT.

This sequence joins TRBV6-1 and TRBJ2-3; the D is unclear. Germline CDR1 and CDR2: MNHNS and SASEGT. V lost 2 bases and J lost 1, with 10 bases in between. The CDR3 contains 15 residues. The DNA of the CDR3 is TGTGCCAGCAGTGAACTGAGTGGGGGCACAGATACGCAGTATTTT. This translates into CASSELSGGTDTQYF.

Turning to this clone: One end of the junction fails to match germline, which may point to a read error. J is TRBJ1-2 and V is TRBV6-5, with D perhaps TRBD1 (5 bases). The CDR3 contains 11 residues. The germline gives CDR1 MNHEY, CDR2 SVGAGI. The CDR3: CASRFNRDLVF. The CDR3, as DNA: TGTGCCAGCCGGTTTAACCGGGACCTCGTCTTC.

The J gene is TRBJ2-1, the V gene TRBV7-2; no definite D call. The ends were cut back, 3 bases at V and 9 bases at J, with 15 bases in the middle. This CDR3 is built from 14 residues. From germline, CDR1 is SGHTA and CDR2 FQGNSA. The CDR3 here is CASSFTVADVEQFF. CDR3 in DNA: TGTGCCAGCAGCTTCACTGTGGCGGATGTTGAGCAGTTCTTC. Full variable domain (rest looked up from reference TRBV7-2 and TRBJ2-1): GAGVSQSPSNKVTEKGKDVELRCDPISGHTALYWYRQSLGQGLEFLIYFQGNSAPDKSGLPSDRFSAERTGGSVSTLTIQRTQQEDSAVYLCASSFTVADVEQFFGPGTRLTVL.